This T cell receptor (beta chain) derives from a study of CD8+ T cells in alopecia areata. RNA, once extracted, was reverse transcribed into cDNA for use as the sequencing template. Data came from immunoSEQ multiplex PCR; TCRdb stores just in-frame clones and leaves some out. The top ten clones hold roughly 0.5% of a sample with roughly 120,000 clones, around 56% of them seen once. The CDR3 is 12 residues long. V gave up 6 bases and J gave up 4 bases; unmatched junction bases: 2. Germline CDR1 ENHRY, CDR2 SYGVKD. The treatment here: oral pan-JAK inhibitor, 5-10 mg twice daily. The source was CD4+ T cells sorted from blood, collected at week 4, from a patient treated with tofacitinib. The gene calls are TRBV10-3 and TRBJ1-2, with TRBD1 identical over 7 bases. This clonotype was obtained from a human donor with alopecia areata. CDR3 nucleotide sequence: TGTGCCATCAGCAGACAGGGCTATGGCTACACCTTC. The encoded protein is CAISRQGYGYTF.